The 11 T cell receptor beta chains given below trace back to one sample, sequenced in a study of OX40 agonist ivuxolimab in advanced cancers. Assay: immunoSEQ multiplex PCR; the TCRdb copy retains only in-frame clones and omits some. The sample has 75,000 to 95,000 clones, 92% seen once. Sequences were derived from CD4+ or CD8+ T cells sorted from blood, sampled in a trial of the OX40 agonist ivuxolimab. The receptors were sampled from an adult with an advanced solid tumor such as melanoma, head and neck, liver or kidney cancer.

With respect to this clone: A read error may account for a junction end that differs from germline. This chain links TRBV30 with TRBJ2-7, with 10 bases that match TRBD2. The CDR3 contains 13 residues. CDR1 is GTSNPN, CDR2 SVGIG, per germline (reference sequence). This CDR3 reads CAGSSGRSYEQYF. As DNA, the CDR3 is TGTGCCGGGAGTAGCGGGAGGTCCTACGAGCAGTACTTC.

This chain uses TRBV6-6 with TRBJ1-1; D call uncertain. The germline CDR1 and CDR2 sequences are MNHNY and SVGAGI (reference sequence). The V and J ends lost 7 bases and 6 bases respectively, with 15 bases between them. The CDR3 consists of 13 residues. The CDR3 sequence: CASTQPAGAEAFF. DNA for the CDR3: TGTGCCAGCACTCAGCCGGCAGGCGCTGAAGCTTTCTTT.

CDR3 DNA: TGTGCCAGCTCACCACCGGTCCACTCCTACGAGCAGTACTTC. This translates into CASSPPVHSYEQYF. The chain is built from TRBV18 and TRBJ2-7; D is undetermined. This CDR3 spans 14 amino acids. V dropped 0 bases and J dropped 0 bases, with 6 bases sitting between them. Germline CDR1 is KGHSH and CDR2 is LQKENI.

The J gene is TRBJ1-1, the V gene TRBV7-8; tentatively, D is TRBD1 (5 bases). Germline loops: CDR1 SGHVS, CDR2 FQNEAQ. The CDR3 totals 13 residues. V lost 5 bases and J lost 3, with 10 bases in between. As DNA, the CDR3 is TGTGCCAGCAGCGACGGGGGGGACACTGAAGCTTTCTTT. Translating gives CASSDGGDTEAFF.

The rearrangement links TRBV10-3 to TRBJ2-5, with 13 positions matching TRBD2. Germline V CDR1 and CDR2: ENHRY, SYGVKD. This CDR3 comprises 16 residues. After removal of 1 base from V and 2 bases from J, the junction contained 1 base not matched to a gene. The CDR3, as DNA: TGTGCCATCAGTGAGTGGGGACTAGCGGGGCAAGAGACCCAGTACTTC. It yields the protein CAISEWGLAGQETQYF.

The genes are TRBV5-1 and TRBJ2-2; unclear D gene. This CDR3 region has 13 residues. Trimming removed 1 base from V and 3 bases from J, with 4 bases in between. Germline V gene sequence: CDR1 SGHRS, CDR2 YFSETQ. CDR3 bases: TGCGCCAGCAGCTTGACCGACACCGGGGAGCTGTTTTTT. Translating it yields CASSLTDTGELFF.

The rearrangement joins TRBV6-5 to TRBJ2-7, with D possibly matching TRBD2 (5 bases). CDR3 length: 14 amino acids. From germline, CDR1 is MNHEY and CDR2 SVGAGI. The V and J ends lost 5 bases and 0 bases respectively, with 11 bases between them. CDR3: CASSLGLHSYEQYF. The CDR3 DNA reads TGTGCCAGCAGTCTAGGACTCCACTCCTACGAGCAGTACTTC.

This chain uses TRBV28 with TRBJ1-2; D is undetermined. Trimming removed 5 bases from V and 6 bases from J, with 31 bases in between. Germline V gives CDR1 MDHEN, CDR2 SYDVKM. CDR3 size: 19 residues. The CDR3 region has the DNA TGTGCCAGCAGTCGATTGCCCCTGGGAACCAGACGGATCGCTGATGGCTACACCTTC. Its protein is CASSRLPLGTRRIADGYTF.

The V call is TRBV28, the J call TRBJ1-5; TRBD1 matches at 9 bases. J was trimmed by 4 bases and V by 4 bases; bases with no gene match: 5. CDR3 length: 15 amino acids. The V gene's germline CDR1 is MDHEN and CDR2 SYDVKM. Here the CDR3 DNA reads TGTGCCAGCAGTTCCTCCGGGACAGGGAATCAGCCCCAGCATTTT. This sequence encodes CASSSSGTGNQPQHF.

This sequence joins TRBV7-2 and TRBJ2-5, with a tentative D call TRBD2 (6 bases). The closer fit of TRBJ2-7 to the DNA end suggests the J call may be wrong. The CDR3 is 14 amino acids. Germline CDR1 SGHTA, CDR2 FQGNSA. This chain's CDR3 is CASSLAGGSYEQYF. In DNA, the CDR3 is TGTGCCAGCAGCTTAGCGGGAGGTTCCTACGAGCAGTACTTC.

The V call is TRBV11-2, the J call TRBJ1-2, with D tentatively TRBD1 (6 bases). Germline V CDR1 and CDR2: SGHAT, FQNNGV. Trimming cost V 5 bases and J 2 bases, with 21 bases left between them. This CDR3 contains 17 residues. CDR3 region: CASSPFVRTAFNYGYTF. The CDR3 nucleotides read TGTGCCAGCAGCCCCTTCGTGAGGACAGCTTTCAACTATGGCTACACCTTC.